This T cell receptor beta chain derives from a study of cytomegalovirus exposure and HLA in healthy donors. The germline V and J ends were trimmed by 1 base and 0 bases, with 10 bases remaining between them. Germline CDR1 reads SGHKS; CDR2 reads YYEKEE (reference sequence). The length of the CDR3 is 15 residues. About this clone: Its antigen is unknown.

Notes on the study in general: CMV serostatus stood as the only immune exposure information on hand.

The PCR had 60 Vbeta and 13 Jbeta primers. The table came from immunoSEQ multiplex PCR; TCRdb's copy has only in-frame clones and leaves some out. Altogether over 100,000 clones are present, roughly four fifths being singletons, with the ten largest covering about 3.3%. The specimen sequenced was PBMCs. The V call is TRBV5-5, the J call TRBJ1-2, with TRBD1 as a possible D gene (5 bases). This TCR was recovered from a woman aged 25 to 39 in good health and CMV-seropositive. The CDR3 bases are TGTGCCAGCAGCTTGTATGTAGGGGCTAACTATGGCTACACCTTC. Protein product: CASSLYVGANYGYTF.